A selection of T cell receptor beta chains follows, all from one sample in a study of CD8 T cells in Susac syndrome. MiXCR was run by TCRdb on the immunoSEQ multiplex PCR reads, yielding one entry per CDR3 protein. The sample includes about 130,000 distinct CDR3 sequences, roughly 94% of them seen just once. The sequenced sample was CD4+ T cells from PBMCs. The receptors shown here come from a human donor with multiple sclerosis. CDR3s include the opening cysteine and the closing phenylalanine or tryptophan. D genes are given only for firm matches. Only some rows state a clone size, as once, few, many or a class for expanded clones.

abundance	len	j_gene	v_gene	d_gene	CDR3nt	CDR3aa
NA	13	TRBJ1-1	TRBV7-2	NA	TGTGCCAGCAGCCGGGGGAGGAACACTGAAGCTTTCTTT	CASSRGRNTEAFF
NA	18	TRBJ2-4	TRBV19	TRBD2	TGTGCCAGTAGTCCCGGGACTAGCGGGAGAAAGTCGGAAAACATTCAGTACTTC	CASSPGTSGRKSENIQYF
NA	15	TRBJ2-5	TRBV7-9	NA	TGTGCCAGCAGCTCCCTACTAGGTGCACAAGAGACCCAGTACTTC	CASSSLLGAQETQYF
NA	15	TRBJ2-5	TRBV4-2	TRBD2	TGTGCCAGCAGCCCGACGGGAGGGTCGGACGAGACCCAGTACTTC	CASSPTGGSDETQYF
once	15	TRBJ2-7	TRBV20-1	TRBD1	TGCAGTGCCGATAATGAACAGGGGCGGCCCTACGAGCAGTACTTC	CSADNEQGRPYEQYF
NA	16	TRBJ1-3	TRBV6-6	TRBD1	TGTGCCAGCAGTTACACAGGGGGGAGCTCTGGAAACACCATATATTTT	CASSYTGGSSGNTIYF
NA	18	TRBJ2-7	TRBV20-1	TRBD2	TGCAGTGCTAGAGGGGGGAGACTAGCTACGATATCCTCCTACGAGCAGTACTTC	CSARGGRLATISSYEQYF
NA	14	TRBJ2-5	TRBV18	NA	TGTGCCAGCTCACCCCCGACGAGTTTGGAGACCCAGTACTTC	CASSPPTSLETQYF
NA	16	TRBJ2-7	TRBV29-1	TRBD2	TGCAGCGTTCAGGGACTAGCGGGACTAAGCTCCTACGAGCAGTACTTC	CSVQGLAGLSSYEQYF
NA	16	TRBJ2-3	TRBV7-2	TRBD2	TGTGCCAGCAGCTCCGGTACTAGCGGGGTGGCAGATACGCAGTATTTT	CASSSGTSGVADTQYF
NA	12	TRBJ2-3	TRBV7-2	NA	TGTGCCAGCAGCTTAGAGGACGATACGCAGTATTTT	CASSLEDDTQYF
once	15	TRBJ1-2	TRBV18	TRBD1	TGTGCCAGCTCACCCACAGGGGGACCCAACTATGGCTACACCTTC	CASSPTGGPNYGYTF
NA	13	TRBJ2-7	TRBV3-1	TRBD2	TGTGCCAGCAGCCAAGTGATCGCGGGAGGGCAGTACTTC	CASSQVIAGGQYF
NA	16	TRBJ1-2	TRBV3-1	TRBD1	TGTGCCAGCAGCCAAGAGCCGGGGGACAGGGGGCATGGCTACACCTTC	CASSQEPGDRGHGYTF
NA	11	TRBJ2-7	TRBV12-3/TRBV12-4	NA	TGTGCCAGCAGCCGGAGAGAAGAGCAGTACTTC	CASSRREEQYF
NA	17	TRBJ2-1	TRBV30	TRBD2	TGTGCCTGGAGTGTAGTGGTCACTAGCGGCTTGGCAGGAAAGCAGTTCTTC	CAWSVVVTSGLAGKQFF
NA	17	TRBJ1-1	TRBV5-1	NA	TGCGCCAGCAGCTCGAAGCGATCGGGGGGGGTGAGCACTGAAGCTTTCTTT	CASSSKRSGGVSTEAFF
NA	15	TRBJ1-3	TRBV20-1	NA	TGCAGTGCTACCTTAGGACAGCTTGGCGGAAACACCATATATTTT	CSATLGQLGGNTIYF
NA	14	TRBJ2-1	TRBV7-8	NA	TGTGCCAGCATAAGGACGACCTCCTACAATGAGCAGTTCTTC	CASIRTTSYNEQFF
NA	14	TRBJ2-7	TRBV20-1	TRBD1	TGCAGTGCTAGCCGGACAGGGTACGGTAGCGAGCAGTACTTC	CSASRTGYGSEQYF
NA	16	TRBJ1-1	TRBV19	NA	TGTGCCAGTAGTATGGGCGGCCTCAGGAAAAACACTGAAGCTTTCTTT	CASSMGGLRKNTEAFF
once	15	TRBJ1-2	TRBV4-3	NA	TGCGCCAGCAGCCAGCGGACAGTTTCTAACTATGGCTACACCTTC	CASSQRTVSNYGYTF
NA	15	TRBJ2-3	TRBV9	NA	TGTGCCAGCAGCAGGACGGACTACCATACAGATACGCAGTATTTT	CASSRTDYHTDTQYF
NA	12	TRBJ2-7	TRBV30	NA	TGTGCCTGGAGCTCCAGGGTCCACGAGCAGTACTTC	CAWSSRVHEQYF
NA	15	TRBJ1-1	TRBV6-2/TRBV6-3	NA	TGTGCCAGCAGTTACTGGGGGCCCGTGAACACTGAAGCTTTCTTT	CASSYWGPVNTEAFF
NA	15	TRBJ2-4	TRBV4-1	NA	TGCGCCAGCAGCCATCCCGGGCACCTAAGAGACATTCAGTACTTC	CASSHPGHLRDIQYF
NA	13	TRBJ2-7	TRBV7-9	TRBD1	TGTGCCAGCAGCCCGGGACAGTACTACGAGCAGTACTTC	CASSPGQYYEQYF
once	13	TRBJ1-1	TRBV6-1	NA	TGTGCCAGCAGTGAAGTCCGGAACACTGAAGCTTTCTTT	CASSEVRNTEAFF
NA	13	TRBJ2-5	TRBV30	NA	TGTGCCTGGTGTCCGGGGGAGCGGGAGACCCAGTACTTC	CAWCPGERETQYF
NA	15	TRBJ2-5	TRBV7-2	TRBD2	TGTGCCAGCAGCTTAGCGCGGGGGAGACAAGAGACCCAGTACTTC	CASSLARGRQETQYF
once	19	TRBJ1-6	TRBV4-1	NA	TGCGCCAGCAGCCCCCCGGGGAGTCTCATCATCTCCTATAATTCACCCCTCCACTTT	CASSPPGSLIISYNSPLHF
NA	11	TRBJ2-7	TRBV5-6	NA	TGTGCCAGCAGCTTTAGGAGCGAGCAGTACTTC	CASSFRSEQYF
NA	15	TRBJ1-1	TRBV3-1	NA	TGTGCCAGCAGCTTCCAACCCGGGATGAACACTGAAGCTTTCTTT	CASSFQPGMNTEAFF
NA	17	TRBJ2-3	TRBV7-2	TRBD2	TGTGCCAGCAGCTTAGGGAGGACTAGCGGGGGGGCAGATACGCAGTATTTT	CASSLGRTSGGADTQYF
NA	13	TRBJ1-1	TRBV30	NA	TGTGCCTGGGTCTTGAAGGGGGGGCTTGAAGCTTTCTTT	CAWVLKGGLEAFF
NA	14	TRBJ1-2	TRBV12-3/TRBV12-4	NA	TGTGCCAGCAGTTTAGCCCGCGTTAACTATGGCTACACCTTC	CASSLARVNYGYTF
NA	18	TRBJ2-7	TRBV3-1	TRBD2	TGTGCCAGCAGCCAAGGCCTAGCGGGTGGTCCCCCCTACTACGAGCAGTACTTC	CASSQGLAGGPPYYEQYF
NA	14	TRBJ1-1	TRBV20-1	NA	TGCAGTGCTAGAGCCGCGGGCCGGAGTGACGAAGCTTTCTTT	CSARAAGRSDEAFF
NA	16	TRBJ2-2	TRBV18	NA	TGTGCCAGCTCAGCAAAGGCAGGGCCGAACACCGGGGAGCTGTTTTTT	CASSAKAGPNTGELFF
once	14	TRBJ2-3	TRBV29-1	TRBD1	TGCAGCGTCGATGACAGGGGGATAATGGATACGCAGTATTTT	CSVDDRGIMDTQYF
NA	13	TRBJ2-2	TRBV7-3	NA	TGTGCCAGCAGCTTAAGGCCCAGCGGGGAGCTGTTTTTT	CASSLRPSGELFF
NA	17	TRBJ2-3	TRBV6-5	TRBD1	TGTGCCAGCAGTTATCAACCCGGGACAGGAGGGCCAGATACGCAGTATTTT	CASSYQPGTGGPDTQYF
NA	15	TRBJ2-5	TRBV20-1	TRBD2	TGCAGTGCCAGTTGGACTAGCGGGAGAGGAGAGACCCAGTACTTC	CSASWTSGRGETQYF
NA	15	TRBJ1-2	TRBV12-3/TRBV12-4	NA	TGTGCCAGCAGTTTAGAGTCCGGGGGGAACTATGGCTACACCTTC	CASSLESGGNYGYTF
few	13	TRBJ2-1	TRBV5-1	NA	TGCGCCAGCAGCCCCCCCCCACACAATGAGCAGTTCTTC	CASSPPPHNEQFF
NA	14	TRBJ1-2	TRBV24-1	NA	TGTGCCACCAGTGACCCCGGGACGGACTATGGCTACACCTTC	CATSDPGTDYGYTF
NA	13	TRBJ1-2	TRBV5-4	NA	TGTGCCAGCAGCTCGAGGGATCTTGGAGGCTACACCTTC	CASSSRDLGGYTF
NA	15	TRBJ2-1	TRBV3-1	TRBD1	TGTGCCAGCAGCCAAGACAGGGGGACCTACAATGAGCAGTTCTTC	CASSQDRGTYNEQFF
NA	13	TRBJ1-1	TRBV29-1	NA	TGCAGCGTTGAAGTTCAGCTTCTCACTGAAGCTTTCTTT	CSVEVQLLTEAFF
NA	15	TRBJ2-2	TRBV4-3	NA	TGCGCCAGCAGCCAAGAAAACATTCTTTTCGGGGAGCTGTTTTTT	CASSQENILFGELFF
NA	15	TRBJ2-5	TRBV29-1	TRBD2	TGCAGCGTTGAGCTACTAGCGGGGGGGCGGGAGACCCAGTACTTC	CSVELLAGGRETQYF
NA	16	TRBJ1-3	TRBV27	TRBD1	TGTGCCAGCAGTTCCGGGACAGGGTGGCCCGGAAACACCATATATTTT	CASSSGTGWPGNTIYF
NA	13	TRBJ2-7	TRBV29-1	TRBD2	TGCAGCGTTGCGGGACTAGCGGCCGGCGAGCAGTACTTC	CSVAGLAAGEQYF
NA	13	TRBJ1-5	TRBV12-3/TRBV12-4	NA	TGTGCCAGCAGTCGAGATTCGGGTCAGCCCCAGCATTTT	CASSRDSGQPQHF
once	14	TRBJ2-3	TRBV3-1	NA	TGTGCCAGCAGTTCAGAACCTAGCACAGATACGCAGTATTTT	CASSSEPSTDTQYF
NA	15	TRBJ2-7	TRBV3-1	NA	TGTGCCAGCAGCCAAGAAAGAGGGCCGTCCTACGAGCAGTACTTC	CASSQERGPSYEQYF
NA	18	TRBJ1-3	TRBV6-1	TRBD1	TGTGCCAGCAGGGGCTACACCGGGACAGGGGTTTCTGGAAACACCATATATTTT	CASRGYTGTGVSGNTIYF
NA	17	TRBJ2-7	TRBV18	NA	TGTGCCAGCTCACCTCGGGGGCCCTCGACAGTCTCCTACGAGCAGTACTTC	CASSPRGPSTVSYEQYF
NA	14	TRBJ2-6	TRBV5-1	NA	TGCGCCAGCAGCCGAACAACGGGGGCCAACGTCCTGACTTTC	CASSRTTGANVLTF